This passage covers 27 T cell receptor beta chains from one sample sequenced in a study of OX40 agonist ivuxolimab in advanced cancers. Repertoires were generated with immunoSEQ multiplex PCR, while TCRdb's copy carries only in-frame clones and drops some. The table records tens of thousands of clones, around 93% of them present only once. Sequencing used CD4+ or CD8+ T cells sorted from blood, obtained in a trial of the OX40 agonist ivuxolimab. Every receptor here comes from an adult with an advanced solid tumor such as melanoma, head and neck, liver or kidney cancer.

The CDR3 loop is CASSPSSYEQYF. CDR3 DNA: TGTGCCAGCAGCCCCAGCTCCTACGAGCAGTACTTC. This chain connects TRBV7-2 to TRBJ2-7; D gene uncertain. CDR1 SGHTA and CDR2 FQGNSA come from the germline V gene. Trimming cost V 5 bases and J 0 bases, with 5 bases left between them. The CDR3 consists of 12 residues.

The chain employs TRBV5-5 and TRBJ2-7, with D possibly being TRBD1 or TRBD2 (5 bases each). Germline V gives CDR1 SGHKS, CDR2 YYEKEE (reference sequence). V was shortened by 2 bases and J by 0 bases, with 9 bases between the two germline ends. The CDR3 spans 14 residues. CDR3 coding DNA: TGTGCCAGCAGCTTCCCAGGGACCTCCTACGAGCAGTACTTC. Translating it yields CASSFPGTSYEQYF.

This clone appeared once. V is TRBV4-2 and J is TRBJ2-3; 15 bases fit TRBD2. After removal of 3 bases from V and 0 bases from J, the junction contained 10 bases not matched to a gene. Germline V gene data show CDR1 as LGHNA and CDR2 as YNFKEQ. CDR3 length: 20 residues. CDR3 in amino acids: CASSHWGLAGGGASTDTQYF. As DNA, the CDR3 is TGTGCCAGCAGCCATTGGGGACTAGCGGGAGGAGGGGCTAGCACAGATACGCAGTATTTT.

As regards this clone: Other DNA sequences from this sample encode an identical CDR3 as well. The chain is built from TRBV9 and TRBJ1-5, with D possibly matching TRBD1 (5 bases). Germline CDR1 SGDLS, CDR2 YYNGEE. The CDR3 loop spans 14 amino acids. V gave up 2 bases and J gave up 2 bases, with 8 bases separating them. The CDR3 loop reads CASSVGGGNQPQHF. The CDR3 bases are TGTGCCAGCAGCGTTGGAGGGGGCAATCAGCCCCAGCATTTT.

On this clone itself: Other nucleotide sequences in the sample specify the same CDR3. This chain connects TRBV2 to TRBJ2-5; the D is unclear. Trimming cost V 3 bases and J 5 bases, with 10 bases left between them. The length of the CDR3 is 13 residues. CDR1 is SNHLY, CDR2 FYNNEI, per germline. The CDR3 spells CASSDPGRETQYF. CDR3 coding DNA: TGTGCCAGCAGTGACCCGGGTCGGGAGACCCAGTACTTC.

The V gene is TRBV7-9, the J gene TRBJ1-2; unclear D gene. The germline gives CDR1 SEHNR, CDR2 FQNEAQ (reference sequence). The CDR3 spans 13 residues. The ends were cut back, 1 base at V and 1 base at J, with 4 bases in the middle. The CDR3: CASSLGHNYGYTF. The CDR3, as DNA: TGTGCCAGCAGCTTAGGACATAACTATGGCTACACCTTC. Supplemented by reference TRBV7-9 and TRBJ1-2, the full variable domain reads DTGVSQNPRHKITKRGQNVTFRCDPISEHNRLYWYRQTLGQGPEFLTYFQNEAQLEKSRLLSDRFSAERPKGSFSTLEIQRTEQGDSAMYLCASSLGHNYGYTFGSGTRLTVV.

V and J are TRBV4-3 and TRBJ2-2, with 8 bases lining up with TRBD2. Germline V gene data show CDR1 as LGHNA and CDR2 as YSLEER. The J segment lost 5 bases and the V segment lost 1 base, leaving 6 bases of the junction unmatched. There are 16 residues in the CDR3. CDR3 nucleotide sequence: TGCGCCAGCAGCCAAGGAAGGGCGGGAGGAACCGGGGAGCTGTTTTTT. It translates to CASSQGRAGGTGELFF.

CDR3 protein: CASTGHVSEQYF. The CDR3 DNA follows: TGTGCCAGCACCGGACACGTCTCCGAGCAGTACTTC. The chain couples TRBV6-5 to TRBJ2-7; the D gene is possibly TRBD1 (5 bases). Germline loops: CDR1 MNHEY, CDR2 SVGAGI. This CDR3 has 12 amino acids. Between the trimmed V and J ends, which lost 7 bases and 6 bases, there was a span of 13 bases.

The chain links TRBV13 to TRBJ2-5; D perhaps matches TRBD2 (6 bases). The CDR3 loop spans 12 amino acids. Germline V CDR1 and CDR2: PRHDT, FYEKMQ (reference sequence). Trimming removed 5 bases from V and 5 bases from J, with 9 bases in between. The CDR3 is CASSPGSETQYF. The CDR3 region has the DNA TGTGCCAGCAGCCCCGGGAGCGAGACCCAGTACTTC.

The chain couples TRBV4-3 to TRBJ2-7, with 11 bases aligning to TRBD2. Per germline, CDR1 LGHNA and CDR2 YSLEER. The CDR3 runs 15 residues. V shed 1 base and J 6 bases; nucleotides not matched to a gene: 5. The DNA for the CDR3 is TGCGCCAGCAGCCAAGTACGACTAGCGGGAATCGAGCAGTACTTC. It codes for CASSQVRLAGIEQYF.

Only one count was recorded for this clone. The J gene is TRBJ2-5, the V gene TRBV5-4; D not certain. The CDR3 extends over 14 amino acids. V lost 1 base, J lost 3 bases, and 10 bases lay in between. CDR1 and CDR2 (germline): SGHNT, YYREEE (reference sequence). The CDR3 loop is CASSLWLNEETQYF. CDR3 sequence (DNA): TGTGCCAGCAGCTTGTGGCTCAACGAAGAGACCCAGTACTTC.

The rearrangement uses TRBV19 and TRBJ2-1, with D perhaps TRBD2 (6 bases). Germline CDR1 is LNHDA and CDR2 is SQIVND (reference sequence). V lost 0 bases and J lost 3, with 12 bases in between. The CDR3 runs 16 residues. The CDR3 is CASSIDPAGLYNEQFF. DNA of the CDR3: TGTGCCAGTAGTATAGACCCAGCGGGTCTCTACAATGAGCAGTTCTTC.

In DNA, the CDR3 is TGCGCCAGCAGCCAAGGCGGGGGCGGGGGATGGCCCCAGCATTTT. It translates to CASSQGGGGGWPQHF. The V gene is TRBV4-1, the J gene TRBJ1-5, with TRBD1 as a possible D gene (6 bases). In germline, CDR1 is MGHRA, CDR2 YSYEKL. The CDR3 covers 15 residues. V was pared by 1 base and J by 9 bases, with 16 bases between.

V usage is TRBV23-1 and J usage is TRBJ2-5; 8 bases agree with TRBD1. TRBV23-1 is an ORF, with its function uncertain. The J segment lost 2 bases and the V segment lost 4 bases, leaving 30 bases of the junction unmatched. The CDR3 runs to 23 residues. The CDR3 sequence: CASSLGTRRGQTIRLDQQETQYF. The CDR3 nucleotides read TGCGCCAGCAGTCTCGGGACCCGCAGGGGGCAAACAATTAGACTGGACCAGCAAGAGACCCAGTACTTC.

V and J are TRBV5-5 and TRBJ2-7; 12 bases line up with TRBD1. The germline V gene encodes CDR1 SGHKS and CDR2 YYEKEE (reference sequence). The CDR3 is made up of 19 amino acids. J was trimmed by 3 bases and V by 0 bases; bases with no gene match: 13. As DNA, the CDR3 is TGTGCCAGCAGCTTGGGTTCGTCTTCCGGGACAGGGGGCCTCTACGAGCAGTACTTC. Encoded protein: CASSLGSSSGTGGLYEQYF.

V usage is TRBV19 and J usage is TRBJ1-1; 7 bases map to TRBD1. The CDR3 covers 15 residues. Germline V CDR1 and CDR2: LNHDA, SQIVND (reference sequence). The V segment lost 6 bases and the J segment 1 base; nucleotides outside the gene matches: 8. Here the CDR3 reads CASSFPDRENTEAFF. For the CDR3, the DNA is TGTGCCAGTAGCTTCCCAGACAGGGAGAACACTGAAGCTTTCTTT. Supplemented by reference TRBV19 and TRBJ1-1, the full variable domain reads DGGITQSPKYLFRKEGQNVTLSCEQNLNHDAMYWYRQDPGQGLRLIYYSQIVNDFQKGDIAEGYSVSREKKESFPLTVTSAQKNPTAFYLCASSFPDRENTEAFFGQGTRLTVV.

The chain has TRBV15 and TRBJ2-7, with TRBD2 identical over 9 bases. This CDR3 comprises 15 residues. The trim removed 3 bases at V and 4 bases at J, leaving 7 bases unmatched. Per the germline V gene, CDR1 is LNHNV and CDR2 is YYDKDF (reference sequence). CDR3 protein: CATSSLPGLAYEQYF. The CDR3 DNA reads TGTGCCACCAGCAGCCTTCCGGGACTAGCTTACGAGCAGTACTTC.

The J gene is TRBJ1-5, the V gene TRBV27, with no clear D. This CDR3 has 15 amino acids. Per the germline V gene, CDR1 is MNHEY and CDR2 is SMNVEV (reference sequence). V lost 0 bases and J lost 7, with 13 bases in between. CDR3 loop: CASSLSLREDQPQHF. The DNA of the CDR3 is TGTGCCAGCAGTTTATCGTTAAGGGAGGACCAGCCCCAGCATTTT.

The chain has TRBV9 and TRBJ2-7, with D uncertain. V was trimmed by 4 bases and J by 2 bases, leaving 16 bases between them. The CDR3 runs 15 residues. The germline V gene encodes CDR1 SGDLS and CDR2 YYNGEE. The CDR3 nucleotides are TGTGCCAGCAGCCCCATCGAAAGGTTTGCCTACGAGCAGTACTTC. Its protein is CASSPIERFAYEQYF.

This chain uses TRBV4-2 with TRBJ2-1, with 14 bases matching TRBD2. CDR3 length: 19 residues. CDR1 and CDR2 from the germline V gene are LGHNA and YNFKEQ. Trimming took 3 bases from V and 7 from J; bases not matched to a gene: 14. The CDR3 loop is CASSHPGGTSGSRGNEQFF. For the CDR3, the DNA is TGTGCCAGCAGCCACCCCGGCGGGACTAGCGGGAGTAGGGGGAATGAGCAGTTCTTC.

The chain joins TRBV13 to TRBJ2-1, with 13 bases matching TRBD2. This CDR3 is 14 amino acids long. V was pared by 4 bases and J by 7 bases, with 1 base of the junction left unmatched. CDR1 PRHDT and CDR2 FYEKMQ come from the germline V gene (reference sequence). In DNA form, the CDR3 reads TGTGCCAGCAGCTGGGGACTAGCGGGAAATGAGCAGTTCTTC. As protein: CASSWGLAGNEQFF.

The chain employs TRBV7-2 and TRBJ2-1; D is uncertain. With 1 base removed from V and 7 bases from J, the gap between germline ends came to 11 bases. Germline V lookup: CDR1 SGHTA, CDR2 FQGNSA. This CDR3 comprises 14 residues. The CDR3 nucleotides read TGTGCCAGCAGCTTAGTTAGCTTAGGGAATGAGCAGTTCTTC. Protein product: CASSLVSLGNEQFF. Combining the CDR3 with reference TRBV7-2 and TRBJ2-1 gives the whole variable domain GAGVSQSPSNKVTEKGKDVELRCDPISGHTALYWYRQSLGQGLEFLIYFQGNSAPDKSGLPSDRFSAERTGGSVSTLTIQRTQQEDSAVYLCASSLVSLGNEQFFGPGTRLTVL.

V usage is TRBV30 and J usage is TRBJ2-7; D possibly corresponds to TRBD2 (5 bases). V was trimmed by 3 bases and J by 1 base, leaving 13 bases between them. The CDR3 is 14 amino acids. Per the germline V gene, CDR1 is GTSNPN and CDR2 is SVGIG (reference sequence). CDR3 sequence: CAWRSSGYSYEQYF. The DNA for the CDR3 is TGTGCCTGGAGAAGCAGCGGCTATTCCTACGAGCAGTACTTC.

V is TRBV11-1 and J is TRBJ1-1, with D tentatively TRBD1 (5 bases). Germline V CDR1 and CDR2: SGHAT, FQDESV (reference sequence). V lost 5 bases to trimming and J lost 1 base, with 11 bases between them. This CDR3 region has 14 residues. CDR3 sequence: CASSNSGANTEAFF. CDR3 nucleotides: TGTGCCAGCAGCAACTCCGGGGCGAACACTGAAGCTTTCTTT.

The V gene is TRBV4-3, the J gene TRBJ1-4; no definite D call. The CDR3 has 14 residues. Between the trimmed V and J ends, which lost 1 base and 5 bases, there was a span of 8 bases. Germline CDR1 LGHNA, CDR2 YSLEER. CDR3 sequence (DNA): TGCGCCAGCAGCCAAGGATTGTACAATGAAAAACTGTTTTTT. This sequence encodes CASSQGLYNEKLFF.

The CDR3 loop reads CASSSALRVPQHF. CDR3 sequence (DNA): TGTGCCAGCAGCTCGGCCCTGAGGGTACCCCAGCATTTT. The gene calls are TRBV5-6 and TRBJ1-5; D call uncertain. The V and J ends lost 3 bases and 10 bases respectively, with 14 bases between them. This CDR3 comprises 13 residues. CDR1 SGHDT and CDR2 YYEEEE come from the germline V gene.

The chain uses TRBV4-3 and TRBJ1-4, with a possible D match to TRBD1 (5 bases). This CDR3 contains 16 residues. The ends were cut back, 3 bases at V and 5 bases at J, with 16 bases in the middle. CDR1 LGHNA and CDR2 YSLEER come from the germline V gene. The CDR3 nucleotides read TGCGCCAGCAGCCATGGTACCGGGACGGGAAATGAAAAACTGTTTTTT. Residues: CASSHGTGTGNEKLFF.